The 7 T cell receptor beta chains below come from one sample, sequenced in a study of tumor-infiltrating lymphocytes in primary liver carcinoma. DNA and RNA were both co-extracted from approximately 20-30 mg of bulk tissue that had not been sorted. Starting from 500 ng of total RNA, TCR beta cDNA was produced with a primer in the constant region. Slightly modified ARM-PCR with three nested multiplex PCR rounds yielded TCR beta libraries. The study ran its first two PCR rounds for around 10 cycles each, using TRBV1-TRBV30 forward primers and a C-beta reverse primer. TCRdb independently ran MiXCR on the multiplex PCR reads; one entry per CDR3 protein. The data contain roughly 120,000 distinct CDR3 sequences, 64% of them singletons. Specimen: liver tumor tissue from sampling region 3. Indicated subset: tumor region T3, left-lateral pole. These receptors were taken from a woman aged 60-75 years with primary liver carcinoma and hepatitis B virus infection.

The gene calls are TRBV11-2 and TRBJ2-3; D gene uncertain. The CDR3 length is 15 residues. Germline loops: CDR1 SGHAT, CDR2 FQNNGV. V was pared by 7 bases and J by 2 bases, with 16 bases between. CDR3 sequence (DNA): TGTGCCAGCAACTTTCTAGTGGGGTACACAGATACGCAGTATTTT. Translated: CASNFLVGYTDTQYF.

This clonotype appeared once. A much larger clone lies a single base off, so this may be a read error. The CDR3 DNA reads as TGTGTCAGCAGCTACCCGGACAGGGGCTACGAGCAGTACTTC. Its translation is CVSSYPDRGYEQYF. J is TRBJ2-7 and V is TRBV5-6; 9 nucleotides match TRBD1. The length of the CDR3 is 14 residues. Germline values: CDR1 SGHDT, CDR2 YYEEEE.

J is TRBJ2-7 and V is TRBV5-1, with TRBD1 matching 8 bases. This CDR3 spans 15 amino acids. Looked up from germline, CDR1 is SGHRS and CDR2 is YFSETQ. The ends lost 0 bases at V and 3 bases at J; junction bases unmatched: 5. The CDR3 DNA reads TGCGCCAGCAGCTTGGCCGGGACAGGCGTCTACGAGCAGTACTTC. Its translation: CASSLAGTGVYEQYF.

Worth noting for this clonotype: The CDR3 end shows no conserved phenylalanine or tryptophan, and so a read error is likely. The genes are TRBV14 and TRBJ1-1; no definite D call. The CDR3 spans 14 residues. Trimming removed 0 bases at V and 10 bases at J, with 15 bases between. Germline lookup yields CDR1 SGHDN and CDR2 FVKESK. CDR3: CASSQDLAGVGAFS. The CDR3 DNA sequence: TGTGCCAGCAGCCAAGATTTAGCCGGTGTGGGAGCTTTCTCT.

In regard to this clonotype: One end of the junction is discordant with germline, which a read error may explain. This chain joins TRBV11-2 and TRBJ2-5; tentatively, D is TRBD1 or TRBD2 (5 bases each). This CDR3 spans 13 amino acids. The germline V gene has CDR1 SGHAT and CDR2 FQNNGV. For the CDR3, the DNA is TGTGCCAGTGGCTTAGAATCCAAGGGGACCCAGTATTTC. This sequence encodes CASGLESKGTQYF.

Concerning this clonotype: Mismatch with germline at one junction end may stem from a read error. The V gene is TRBV11-3, the J gene TRBJ2-3; 9 nucleotides line up with TRBD2. There are 14 residues in the CDR3. Germline CDR1 and CDR2: SGHNT and YENEEA. The CDR3: CANRREGPTDTQYF. For the CDR3, the DNA is TGTGCCAACAGGCGGGAGGGCCCTACAGACACGCAGTATTTT.

With respect to this clonotype: Without the conserved terminal phenylalanine or tryptophan, this CDR3 likely stems from a read error. The DNA is left out, because the CDR3 cannot be placed on it with certainty; the CDR3 is given as TCRdb lists it. The chain uses TRBV12-3 or TRBV12-4 and TRBJ1-1; TRBD1 is the table's D call and was not checked against the DNA. Inclusive of both ends, the CDR3 amounts to 13 amino acids. The CDR3 protein is CASSGRENTEALS.